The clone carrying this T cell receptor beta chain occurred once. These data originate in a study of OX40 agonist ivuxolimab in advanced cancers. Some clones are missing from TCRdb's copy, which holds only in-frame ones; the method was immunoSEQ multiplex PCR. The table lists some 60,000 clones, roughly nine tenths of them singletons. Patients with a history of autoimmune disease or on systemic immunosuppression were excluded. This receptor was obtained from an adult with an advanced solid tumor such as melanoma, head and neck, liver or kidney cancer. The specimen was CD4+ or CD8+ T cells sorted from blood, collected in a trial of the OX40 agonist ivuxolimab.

CDR3 amino acids: CASSFTVAGDFQETQYF. CDR3 nucleotides: TGTGCCAGTAGTTTCACCGTAGCGGGGGACTTCCAAGAGACCCAGTACTTC. The chain is built from TRBV19 and TRBJ2-5; 9 bases agree with TRBD2. CDR3 length: 17 amino acids. Germline V gene sequence: CDR1 LNHDA, CDR2 SQIVND (reference sequence). Unmatched junction bases numbered 11, after V lost 5 bases and J lost 1 base.